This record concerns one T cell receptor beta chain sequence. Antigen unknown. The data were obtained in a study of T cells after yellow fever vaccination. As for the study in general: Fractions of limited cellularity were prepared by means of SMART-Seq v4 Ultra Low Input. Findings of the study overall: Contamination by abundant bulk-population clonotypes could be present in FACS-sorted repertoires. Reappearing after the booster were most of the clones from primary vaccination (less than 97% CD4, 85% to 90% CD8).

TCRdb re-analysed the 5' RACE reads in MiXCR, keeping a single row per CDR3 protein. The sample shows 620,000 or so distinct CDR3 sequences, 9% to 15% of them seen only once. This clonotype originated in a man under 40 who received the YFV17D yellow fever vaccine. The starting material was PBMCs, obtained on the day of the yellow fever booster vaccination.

The CDR3 here is CSDQVADYNEQFF. The DNA of the CDR3 is TGCAGTGATCAGGTAGCGGACTACAATGAGCAGTTCTTC. The chain recombines TRBV20-1 with TRBJ2-1; D perhaps matches TRBD2 (6 bases). Germline loops: CDR1 DFQATT, CDR2 SNEGSKA (reference sequence). The CDR3 consists of 13 residues. Between the trimmed V and J ends, which lost 7 bases and 3 bases, there was a span of 13 bases.